What follows are 25 T cell receptor beta chains derived from one specimen sequenced in a study of T-cell reconstitution after alpha-beta-depleted transplantation in children. This sample's TCRbeta library carried unique molecular identifier barcodes. In TCRdb, the PCR reads were re-called with MiXCR into one record per CDR3 protein. This sample carries some 300,000 distinct CDR3 sequences, 10% of them seen once, and the ten largest clones take about 8%. This sample comprised PBMCs, obtained before TCRalphabeta/CD19-depleted stem cell transplant. These receptors originate from a boy younger than two with acute myeloid leukemia, due to receive a stem cell transplant.

This clonotype was seen ten or more times. V is TRBV5-4 and J is TRBJ2-2; 11 bases line up with TRBD2. The CDR3 is 19 amino acids. With V trimmed by 0 bases and J by 1 base, 8 bases remained unmatched. CDR1 and CDR2 from the germline V gene are SGHNT and YYREEE (reference sequence). Here the CDR3 DNA reads TGTGCCAGCAGCTTGGCCCTACTACTAGCGGGAGTGAACACCGGGGAGCTGTTTTTT. Protein product: CASSLALLLAGVNTGELFF.

This clonotype came up many times. The V gene is TRBV28, the J gene TRBJ2-7, with TRBD1 matching 7 bases. Trimming removed 1 base from V and 5 bases from J; junction bases left unmatched: 2. CDR1 is MDHEN, CDR2 SYDVKM, per germline. The CDR3 is 13 amino acids. CDR3 amino acids: CASSLYTGDEQYF. Here the CDR3 DNA reads TGTGCCAGCAGTTTATATACAGGGGACGAGCAGTACTTC.

In this sample, this clonotype turned up a few times. The gene calls are TRBV20-1 and TRBJ2-1; TRBD2 aligns across 10 bases. Germline CDR1 is DFQATT and CDR2 is SNEGSKA (reference sequence). J was trimmed by 0 bases and V by 4 bases; bases with no gene match: 6. The CDR3 consists of 16 residues. In DNA, the CDR3 is TGCAGTGCTACTAGCGGGGGCCGCTACTCCTACAATGAGCAGTTCTTC. This sequence encodes CSATSGGRYSYNEQFF.

This clonotype was found a few times. V and J are TRBV10-3 and TRBJ2-1; 11 bases agree with TRBD1. The CDR3 is 18 residues long. The junction had 16 bases not matched to a gene; V was cut back by 6 bases and J by 6 bases. The V gene's germline CDR1 is ENHRY and CDR2 SYGVKD. Written as DNA, the CDR3 is TGTGCCATCAGCGGGACAGGGGGACTGTTTGAGGGGAGCAATGAGCAGTTCTTC. Residues: CAISGTGGLFEGSNEQFF.

To note about this clonotype: This may be a read error, as it is one base from a much larger clone. This rearrangement joins TRBV20-1 to TRBJ2-2, with 9 bases matching TRBD2. The V and J ends lost 3 bases and 3 bases, in that order; junction bases with no gene match: 8. Germline CDR1 is DFQATT and CDR2 is SNEGSKA (reference sequence). This CDR3 comprises 16 residues. The CDR3 DNA is TGCAGTGCTAGTTTACTAGCGGGCGCGTACACCGGGGAGCTGTTTTTT. Protein product: CSASLLAGAYTGELFF.

This clonotype has just a few counts. The V gene is TRBV7-2, the J gene TRBJ2-6; 8 nucleotides agree with TRBD2. The CDR3 has 18 amino acids. Trimming took 0 bases from V and 0 from J; bases not matched to a gene: 4. Germline values: CDR1 SGHTA, CDR2 FQGNSA. CDR3 sequence reads: CASSLALAGRSGANVLTF. CDR3 DNA sequence: TGTGCCAGCAGCTTAGCCTTAGCGGGGCGCTCTGGGGCCAACGTCCTGACTTTC.

This clonotype was recorded at least ten times. This sequence joins TRBV7-2 and TRBJ1-2, with 7 bases aligning to TRBD1. CDR1 SGHTA and CDR2 FQGNSA come from the germline V gene. Trimming at V came to 3 bases and at J to 5 bases, leaving 6 bases not matched to a gene. The CDR3 spans 14 residues. The CDR3 DNA follows: TGTGCCAGCAGCTTTAGACAGGGCCCTTATGGCTACACCTTC. Translated, it gives CASSFRQGPYGYTF.

The chain uses TRBV7-9 and TRBJ2-2, with 8 bases matching TRBD2. Germline loops: CDR1 SEHNR, CDR2 FQNEAQ (reference sequence). The CDR3 contains 12 residues. Unmatched junction bases numbered 7, after V lost 11 bases and J lost 8 bases. The DNA for the CDR3 is TGTGCCTCGGAACTAGCGGTTGGGGAGCTGTTTTTT. Translating it yields CASELAVGELFF.

This clonotype appeared many times. The missing conserved phenylalanine or tryptophan at the end of this CDR3 makes a read error likely. No DNA is shown, since the ends of the CDR3 on it are uncertain; the CDR3 is the one TCRdb lists. The genes are TRBV24-1 and TRBJ1-3; the table assigns TRBD1, which was not confirmed against the DNA. The CDR3 contains 10 residues when both ends are counted. The germline gives CDR1 KGHDR, CDR2 SFDVKD. CDR3 loop: CATSDFTGAG.

A few counts support this clonotype. This rearrangement joins TRBV5-6 to TRBJ1-6; 8 positions match TRBD1. Germline V gene lookup returns CDR1 SGHDT and CDR2 YYEEEE. The CDR3 is made up of 14 amino acids. V lost 1 base, J lost 10 bases, and 4 bases stayed unmatched. CDR3 region: CASSLTGGWSPLHF. CDR3 sequence (DNA): TGTGCCAGCAGCTTGACAGGGGGTTGGTCACCCCTCCACTTT.

Only a few counts were recorded for this clonotype. This chain uses TRBV7-2 with TRBJ1-2; D unclear. Trimming stripped 1 base from V and 5 bases from J, with 11 bases between. Germline assignment: CDR1 SGHTA and CDR2 FQGNSA. The CDR3 sequence is 14 residues long. The CDR3 region has the DNA TGTGCCAGCAGCTTAGGTCGGGATTGGTATGGCTACACCTTC. It translates to CASSLGRDWYGYTF.

On this clonotype: A read error may be the cause here, since a much bigger clone is one base away. The V call is TRBV12-5, the J call TRBJ2-7, with 7 bases matching TRBD1. This CDR3 is built from 15 residues. Looked up from germline, CDR1 is LGHNT and CDR2 is FRNRAP. V was clipped by 3 bases and J by 3 bases; unmatched bases: 8. The CDR3 region is CASGFSGQPSYEQYF. The CDR3, as DNA: TGTGCTAGTGGTTTTTCGGGACAGCCAAGCTACGAGCAGTACTTC.

This clonotype was seen at least ten times. V is TRBV20-1 and J is TRBJ2-6; D could derive from TRBD1 or TRBD2 (5 bases each). V lost 1 base, J lost 2 bases, and 6 bases lay in between. The CDR3 contains 14 residues. In germline, CDR1 is DFQATT, CDR2 SNEGSKA (reference sequence). The CDR3 is CSARGDPGANVLTF. The CDR3, as DNA: TGCAGTGCTAGAGGGGACCCTGGGGCCAACGTCCTGACTTTC.

The table lists this clonotype with many counts. The chain carries TRBV12-3 or TRBV12-4 and TRBJ2-3; tentatively, D is TRBD2 (5 bases). The CDR3 contains 15 residues. Trimming cost V 3 bases and J 2 bases, with 12 bases left between them. In nucleotides, the CDR3 is TGTGCCAGCAGTTTGGACTCACGGGTCACAGATACGCAGTATTTT. This translates into CASSLDSRVTDTQYF.

This clonotype has at least ten counts. The genes are TRBV5-4 and TRBJ2-3, with 8 bases that match TRBD1. With 3 bases clipped from V and 1 base from J, the junction kept 7 bases outside the gene matches. This CDR3 is built from 16 residues. Germline values: CDR1 SGHNT, CDR2 YYREEE (reference sequence). CDR3 bases: TGTGCCAGCAGCTCGGCAGGGGGCGCTGGCACAGATACGCAGTATTTT. Translation: CASSSAGGAGTDTQYF.

This chain links TRBV5-8 with TRBJ2-5; D assignment may be TRBD1 or TRBD2 (6 bases each). This CDR3 spans 16 amino acids. Trimming stripped 3 bases from V and 2 bases from J, with 17 bases between. Per the germline V gene, CDR1 is SGHTS and CDR2 is YDEGEE. The CDR3 region is CASSSHRRGRQETQYF. The CDR3 DNA sequence: TGTGCCAGCAGCTCACACAGGAGGGGGAGGCAAGAGACCCAGTACTTC.

The rearrangement joins TRBV18 to TRBJ2-1, with 8 positions matching TRBD1. CDR1 and CDR2 (germline): KGHSH, LQKENI. Germline trimming cut 9 bases from V and 0 bases from J; bases unmatched to any gene: 4. The CDR3 is 14 amino acids. The CDR3, as DNA: TGTGCCAGTTCGGGACAGGACTCCTACAATGAGCAGTTCTTC. It is translated as CASSGQDSYNEQFF.

This clonotype appeared many times. The chain uses TRBV6-2 or TRBV6-3 and TRBJ2-1; D tentatively fits TRBD1 or TRBD2 (5 bases each). Germline V gives CDR1 MNHEY, CDR2 SVGEGT. The CDR3 has 13 amino acids. Trimming took off 7 bases at V and 5 bases at J, with 12 bases between the two ends. The CDR3 coding sequence is TGTGCCAGCAAGAGGGGCAGGGACAATGAGCAGTTCTTC. Protein: CASKRGRDNEQFF.

There are many counts of this clonotype. V usage is TRBV29-1 and J usage is TRBJ2-1; 8 bases are a match to TRBD2. The CDR3 is made up of 13 amino acids. Germline V lookup: CDR1 SQVTM, CDR2 ANQGSEA. The V gene end was trimmed by 6 bases and the J gene end by 4 bases; junction bases not matched to a gene: 5. The DNA of the CDR3 is TGCAGCGTCCCAACTAGCGGATACAATGAGCAGTTCTTC. Protein product: CSVPTSGYNEQFF.

This clonotype was seen ten or more times. The chain links TRBV29-1 to TRBJ1-2; maybe TRBD1 (5 bases). The CDR3 loop spans 16 amino acids. The V end lost 3 bases, the J end lost 4 bases, and 21 bases lay between the germline ends. The germline CDR1 and CDR2 sequences are SQVTM and ANQGSEA. The CDR3 loop reads CSVDMEGSENGYGYTF. CDR3 coding DNA: TGCAGCGTTGATATGGAGGGGTCAGAAAACGGCTATGGCTACACCTTC.

This clonotype was recorded many times. The V gene is TRBV29-1, the J gene TRBJ2-1, with 9 bases that match TRBD2. The germline gives CDR1 SQVTM, CDR2 ANQGSEA. The V gene end was trimmed by 4 bases and the J gene end by 1 base; junction bases not matched to a gene: 2. The CDR3 contains 14 residues. CDR3 nucleotide sequence: TGCAGCGTTGTGCTAGCGGGATCCTACAATGAGCAGTTCTTC. Translation gives CSVVLAGSYNEQFF.

This clonotype was counted only a few times. This sequence joins TRBV2 and TRBJ2-2; TRBD1 is a possible D gene (6 bases). The germline V gene has CDR1 SNHLY and CDR2 FYNNEI. This CDR3 has 16 amino acids. V was shortened by 5 bases and J by 0 bases, with 13 bases between the two germline ends. The CDR3 reads CASSLPGQTNTGELFF. As DNA, the CDR3 is TGTGCCAGCAGTCTCCCGGGACAAACGAACACCGGGGAGCTGTTTTTT.

This clonotype was seen many times. The chain links TRBV12-5 to TRBJ2-5; D is unclear. The CDR3 contains 15 residues. The V gene's germline CDR1 is LGHNT and CDR2 FRNRAP. Trimming cost V 6 bases and J 5 bases, with 19 bases left between them. The DNA for the CDR3 is TGTGCTAGTGGCCCACTCCCGAACGAGGCGGAGACCCAGTACTTC. Its translation is CASGPLPNEAETQYF.

This chain connects TRBV6-1 to TRBJ2-1, with TRBD1 matching over 8 bases. The V segment lost 2 bases and the J segment 10 bases; nucleotides outside the gene matches: 4. Germline CDR1 reads MNHNS; CDR2 reads SASEGT. The CDR3 is 13 residues long. The CDR3 sequence is CASSERDRREQFF. CDR3 in DNA: TGTGCCAGCAGTGAAAGGGACAGGAGGGAGCAGTTCTTC.

This clonotype was seen at least ten times. The rearrangement joins TRBV7-2 to TRBJ2-5; 7 bases fit TRBD2. The V gene end was trimmed by 5 bases and the J gene end by 2 bases; junction bases not matched to a gene: 8. CDR1 is SGHTA, CDR2 FQGNSA, per germline. CDR3 size: 15 residues. CDR3 in amino acids: CASSPMGGLQETQYF. The CDR3, as DNA: TGTGCCAGCAGCCCCATGGGGGGACTACAAGAGACCCAGTACTTC.